This T cell receptor beta chain was recorded in a study of blood T cells in healthy people across ages. Study-wide points: Older age went with lower TCR beta diversity per million T cells, in a roughly linear way.

Extraction yielded at least 5 micrograms of total RNA per sample. Comments on this clonotype: Its antigen remains unidentified.

For the second PCR, which ran for roughly 6 to 11 cycles, a sample-barcoded 5' primer and a J-beta primer mix were used. MiXCR was run by TCRdb on the 5' RACE reads, yielding one entry per CDR3 protein. The data contain about 1.4 million distinct CDR3 sequences, roughly 64% of them singletons. This clonotype originated in a man aged 18 to 35 in good health. The sample taken for sequencing was blood.

CDR3 in amino acids: CASSDGGKETQYF. The CDR3 region has the DNA TGTGCCAGCAGTGACGGGGGAAAAGAGACCCAGTACTTC. This chain uses TRBV2 with TRBJ2-5, with a tentative D call TRBD2 (6 bases). V lost 3 bases, J lost 3 bases, and 8 bases lay in between. CDR1 is SNHLY and CDR2 is FYNNEI in the germline V gene. The CDR3 has 13 amino acids.